This TCR beta chain is from a study of human T cells and chemical hapten exposure. Study in general: Women made up most patients, who had alopecia areata, totalis or universalis.

The study, taken as a whole, reports: Donors' alopecia may make their immune response differ from healthy people's.

Specified time point: patch test 2, 6 weeks after DPC sensitization. Documented treatment: therapeutic diphenylcyclopropenone sensitization with weekly scalp DPC. Germline lookup yields CDR1 LNHDA and CDR2 SQIVND (reference sequence). Trimming cost V 9 bases and J 2 bases; bases outside gene matches: 11. This CDR3 region has 17 residues. TCRdb processed the RACE reads anew with MiXCR; each CDR3 protein has one entry. The table lists roughly 100,000 distinct CDR3 sequences, 7% to 10% of them singletons, with 2% to 2.5% in the top ten. This clonotype was seen only a few times. Its antigen is currently unknown.

The gene calls are TRBV19 and TRBJ2-6; 9 bases agree with TRBD1. Specimen: whole blood, collected in connection with sensitization to the hapten diphenylcyclopropenone (DPC). This TCR was sampled from a woman aged 40 to 49 with alopecia areata. Some clones in this sample may be carry-over from other donors' samples. The CDR3 sequence: CASRPDRGVAGANVLTF. CDR3 DNA: TGTGCCAGCCGTCCTGACAGGGGGGTCGCTGGGGCCAACGTCCTGACTTTC.